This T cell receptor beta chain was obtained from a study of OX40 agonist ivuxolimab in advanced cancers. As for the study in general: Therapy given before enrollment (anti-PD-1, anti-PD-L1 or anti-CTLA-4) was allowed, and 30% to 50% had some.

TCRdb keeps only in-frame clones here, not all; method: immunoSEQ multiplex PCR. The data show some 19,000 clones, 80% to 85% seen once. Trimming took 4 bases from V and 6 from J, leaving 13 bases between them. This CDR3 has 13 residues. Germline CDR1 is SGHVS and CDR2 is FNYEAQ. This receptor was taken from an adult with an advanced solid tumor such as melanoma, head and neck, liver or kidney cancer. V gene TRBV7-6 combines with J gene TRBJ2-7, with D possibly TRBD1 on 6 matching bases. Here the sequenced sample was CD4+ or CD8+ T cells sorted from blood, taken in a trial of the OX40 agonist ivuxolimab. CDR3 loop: CASSSDDRFEQYF. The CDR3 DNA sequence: TGTGCCAGCAGCTCGGACGACAGGTTCGAGCAGTACTTC. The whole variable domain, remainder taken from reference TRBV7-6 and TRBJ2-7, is GAGVSQSPRYKVTKRGQDVALRCDPISGHVSLYWYRQALGQGPEFLTYFNYEAQQDKSGLPNDRFSAERPEGSISTLTIQRTEQRDSAMYRCASSSDDRFEQYFGPGTRLTVT.